Listed below are T cell receptor beta chains from one sample, sequenced in a study of tumor and adjacent non-tumor tissue in lung cancer. Each CDR3 protein is one row after TCRdb ran MiXCR on the multiplex PCR reads. Of 60,000 to 95,000 distinct CDR3 sequences in the sample, around four fifths were seen once. What was sequenced was lung tumor tissue. These receptors were taken from a woman between 45 and 65 years old with non-small cell lung cancer. The CDR3 runs from the conserved cysteine through the conserved F or W. The D gene is left open where the match is weak. Clone size appears in some rows only: once, few, many, or a class for an expanded clone.

j_call | clone_size | v_call | d_call | cdr3_aa | cdr3_nt
TRBJ2-4 | NA | TRBV7-9 | NA | CANSWFHGGNIQYF | TGTGCCAACAGCTGGTTCCATGGAGGAAACATTCAGTACTTC
TRBJ2-1 | NA | TRBV24-1 | TRBD1 | CATSGPDRLYNEQFF | TGTGCCACCAGTGGCCCGGACAGGCTATACAATGAGCAGTTCTTC
TRBJ1-1 | NA | TRBV12-3/TRBV12-4 | NA | CPSRLQKDTEAFF | TGTCCCAGCAGGCTGCAGAAGGACACTGAAGCTTTCTTT
TRBJ1-1 | many | TRBV20-1 | NA | CSASPGTNTEAFF | TGCAGTGCTAGCCCAGGGACGAACACTGAAGCTTTCTTT
TRBJ2-5 | NA | TRBV29-1 | NA | CSVAGQKLQEAHYF | TGCAGCGTCGCCGGACAAAAACTTCAAGAAGCCCACTACTTC
TRBJ1-5 | NA | TRBV6-2/TRBV6-3 | NA | CASHDAGHEEPQHF | TGTGCCAGCCATGACGCGGGACATGAGGAGCCCCAGCATTTT
TRBJ2-1 | once | TRBV7-9 | NA | CANCLGLYNEQFF | TGTGCCAACTGCTTAGGGCTGTACAATGAGCAGTTCTTC
TRBJ2-6 | NA | TRBV6-1 | NA | CASSEVGGGVGASVLTF | TGTGCCAGCAGTGAAGTGGGAGGGGGTGTTGGGGCAAGCGTACTGACTTTC
TRBJ2-7 | NA | TRBV28 | TRBD1 | CASTRGPLTYF | TGTGCCAGCACGAGGGGGCCACTCACGTACTTC
TRBJ1-3 | many | TRBV6-5 | NA | CASRSPARGAGNTIYF | TGTGCCAGCAGATCCCCTGCGCGCGGTGCCGGAAACACCATATATTTT
TRBJ2-3 | NA | TRBV5-1 | NA | CASSLGGSAEEDTQYF | TGCGCCAGCAGCTTAGGAGGGAGTGCCGAAGAGGATACGCAGTATTTT
TRBJ2-1 | NA | TRBV4-1 | NA | CASSQDPFNVEQFF | TGCGCTAGCAGCCAAGATCCATTTAACGTTGAGCAGTTCTTC
TRBJ2-3 | NA | TRBV10-3 | NA | CAISEAGWGQPQYF | TGTGCCATCAGTGAGGCAGGGTGGGGTCAGCCCCAGTATTTT
TRBJ2-3 | NA | TRBV11-2 | NA | CASGDFRDTQYF | TGTGCCAGCGGTGACTTCCGGGATACGCAGTATTTT
TRBJ1-4 | NA | TRBV6-5 | NA | CAGSYAWSGQEKLFF | TGTGCCGGCAGTTACGCCTGGTCTGGACAGGAAAAACTGTTTTTT
TRBJ2-3 | NA | TRBV7-2 | TRBD2 | CASSLGLAGTDTQYF | TGTGCCAGCAGCTTGGGACTAGCGGGCACAGATACGCAGTATTTT
TRBJ2-1 | many | TRBV2 | NA | CASSPQWSNEQFF | TGTGCCAGCAGTCCTCAGTGGAGCAATGAGCAGTTCTTC
TRBJ2-7 | NA | TRBV28 | NA | CASSLNSRAAYEQYF | TGTGCCAGCAGTTTAAATAGCAGGGCTGCCTACGAGCAGTACTTC
TRBJ2-3 | NA | TRBV11-2 | NA | CACSLDGGDTQCF | TGTGCCTGCAGCTTAGACGGGGGAGATACGCAGTGTTTT
TRBJ1-5 | NA | TRBV6-1 | TRBD1 | CASSNLLTGNNRPQHF | TGTGCCAGCAGTAACCTACTGACAGGGAACAATCGGCCCCAGCATTTT
TRBJ1-4 | NA | TRBV6-1 | NA | CASSGTLTGYEKLFF | TGTGCCAGCAGTGGCACCCTAACAGGGTACGAAAAACTGTTTTTT
TRBJ1-1 | many | TRBV6-5 | TRBD1 | CAAQTGTNTEAFF | TGTGCCGCGCAGACAGGGACGAACACTGAAGCTTTCTTT
TRBJ2-1 | NA | TRBV29-1 | TRBD2 | CSAEKREGCEQFF | TGCAGCGCTGAGAAGCGGGAGGGATGTGAGCAGTTCTTC
TRBJ2-1 | many | TRBV20-1 | TRBD2 | CSARDIAGGPSREQFF | TGCAGTGCTCGAGATATAGCGGGAGGGCCGTCTCGTGAGCAGTTCTTC
TRBJ2-7 | many | TRBV10-3 | TRBD1 | CATSPGQGSSYEQYF | TGTGCCACGTCACCGGGACAGGGATCCTCCTACGAGCAGTACTTC
TRBJ2-7 | NA | TRBV9 | NA | CPSSDGGEGYEQYF | TGTCCCAGCAGCGATGGTGGGGAAGGCTACGAGCAGTACTTC
TRBJ2-2 | many | TRBV7-9 | TRBD2 | CASSLGLVLSGELFF | TGTGCCAGCAGCTTGGGACTAGTACTATCCGGGGAGCTGTTTTTT
TRBJ2-2 | NA | TRBV6-6 | NA | CTSSYSGSVGTVNTGELFF | TGTACCAGCAGTTACTCTGGGTCTGTAGGGACGGTGAACACCGGGGAGCTGTTTTTT
TRBJ2-1 | NA | TRBV2 | NA | CAAPDRDPRSYNEQFF | TGTGCAGCACCCGACCGGGACCCTCGCTCCTACAATGAGCAGTTCTTC
TRBJ2-2 | NA | TRBV30 | NA | CAWMGRTNGIWDTGELFF | TGTGCCTGGATGGGGCGGACTAACGGGATTTGGGACACCGGGGAGTTGTTTTTT
TRBJ1-4 | NA | TRBV6-2/TRBV6-3 | TRBD1 | CASSRVQGIEKLFF | TGTGCCAGCAGCCGCGTACAGGGGATTGAAAAACTCTTTTTT
TRBJ2-2 | NA | TRBV12-3/TRBV12-4 | TRBD1 | CNSRWTGEHRELFF | TGTAACAGCAGGTGGACAGGGGAGCACCGGGAGCTGTTTTTT
TRBJ2-3 | NA | TRBV11-2 | NA | CASSFGTGRDTQYF | TGTGCCAGCAGCTTTGGTACAGGGCGCGATACGCAGTATTTT
TRBJ2-1 | many | TRBV5-6 | NA | CASSSTYDEQFF | TGTGCCAGCAGCTCGACATACGACGAGCAGTTCTTC
TRBJ2-2 | many | TRBV28 | NA | CASSLSRGVSGELFF | TGTGCCAGCAGTTTATCTAGAGGGGTATCCGGGGAGCTGTTTTTT
TRBJ2-2 | many | TRBV24-1 | NA | CATSDLLLGTGELFF | TGTGCCACCAGTGATTTGCTGTTAGGGACCGGGGAGCTGTTTTTT
TRBJ2-7 | NA | TRBV6-5 | NA | CASSYDPGLSHEQYF | TGTGCCAGCAGTTACGACCCCGGCCTGAGTCACGAGCAGTACTTC
TRBJ1-1 | NA | TRBV16 | NA | CARSPLDSPDTETFF | TGTGCCAGAAGCCCGTTGGACAGTCCTGACACTGAAACTTTCTTT
TRBJ2-7 | many | TRBV20-1 | TRBD2 | CSANPGLAYEQYF | TGCAGTGCAAATCCGGGACTAGCTTACGAGCAGTACTTC
TRBJ2-1 | NA | TRBV6-4 | TRBD1 | CASRDSTGEANGQFF | TGTGCCAGCCGTGACTCGACAGGGGAAGCGAATGGGCAGTTCTTC
TRBJ1-5 | NA | TRBV20-1 | TRBD1 | CSATTGTGRIFGNQPQHF | TGCAGTGCTACTACCGGGACAGGGCGGATATTTGGCAATCAGCCCCAGCATTTT
TRBJ1-6 | NA | TRBV6-6 | TRBD1 | CATVPGQGINNSPLQF | TGTGCCACGGTCCCGGGACAGGGGATCAATAATTCACCGCTCCAATTT
TRBJ1-3 | NA | TRBV6-5 | NA | CASSIILTEGSGNTIYF | TGTGCCAGCAGTATCATCTTGACAGAGGGCTCTGGAAACACCATATATTTT
TRBJ2-2 | NA | TRBV6-6 | NA | CASSYSGYVGAVNTGELFF | TGTGCCAGCAGTTACTCTGGGTATGTCGGGGCGGTGAACACCGGTGAGCTGTTTTTT
TRBJ2-3 | NA | TRBV6-1 | NA | CASSEGGGNQPQYF | TGTGCCAGCAGTGAGGGGGGCGGCAATCAGCCCCAGTATTTT
TRBJ2-1 | many | TRBV20-1 | TRBD1 | CSAHPGQGSGFLGEQFF | TGCAGTGCCCACCCGGGACAGGGCTCAGGGTTTCTTGGTGAGCAGTTCTTC
TRBJ1-6 | NA | TRBV4-2 | TRBD1 | CVSKPRQGDNSLLHF | TGTGTCAGCAAACCACGACAGGGAGATAATTCACTCCTCCACTTT
TRBJ2-7 | NA | TRBV11-1 | NA | CASSRTVAASYEQHF | TGTGCCAGCAGCAGGACAGTGGCGGCCTCCTACGAGCAGCACTTC
TRBJ2-7 | NA | TRBV4-1 | TRBD2 | CTSSTGLARRSSYEQYF | TGCACCAGCAGCACCGGACTAGCGCGTCGGAGCTCCTACGAGCAGTACTTC
TRBJ2-7 | NA | TRBV12-3/TRBV12-4 | NA | CASSLRGENSYEQYF | TGTGCCAGTAGTTTGAGGGGTGAGAACTCCTACGAGCAGTACTTC
TRBJ2-7 | NA | TRBV6-6 | TRBD2 | CASSYYDGRGYKQYF | TGTGCCAGCAGTTACTATGACGGGAGGGGGTACAAGCAGTACTTC
TRBJ2-7 | NA | TRBV6-5 | NA | CASGYLGHVGEQYF | TGTGCCAGCGGTTACCTGGGACATGTGGGCGAGCAGTACTTC
TRBJ1-1 | NA | TRBV11-2 | TRBD1 | CASSLAGQEAITDFF | TGTGCAAGCAGCTTAGCCGGACAGGAGGCGATTACGGATTTCTTT